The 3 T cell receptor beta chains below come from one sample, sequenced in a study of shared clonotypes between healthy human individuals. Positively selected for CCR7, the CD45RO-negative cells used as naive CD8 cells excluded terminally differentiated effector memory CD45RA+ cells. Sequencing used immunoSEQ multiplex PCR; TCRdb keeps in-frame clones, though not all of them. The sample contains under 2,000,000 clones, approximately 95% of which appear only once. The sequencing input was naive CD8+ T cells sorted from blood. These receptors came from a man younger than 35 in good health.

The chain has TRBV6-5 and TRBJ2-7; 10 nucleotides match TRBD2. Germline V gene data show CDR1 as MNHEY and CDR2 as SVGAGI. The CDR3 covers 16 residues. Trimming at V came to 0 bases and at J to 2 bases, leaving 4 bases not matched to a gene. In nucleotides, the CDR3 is TGTGCCAGCAGTTACTCCGGGACTAGCGCTGCCTACGAGCAGTACTTC. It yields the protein CASSYSGTSAAYEQYF.

CDR3 DNA sequence: TGCGCCAGCAGCTTCCTAGCGGGGGGGCCGAACACCGGGGAGCTGTTTTTT. Protein sequence: CASSFLAGGPNTGELFF. This chain uses TRBV5-1 with TRBJ2-2; 12 positions agree with TRBD2. Germline CDR1 and CDR2: SGHRS and YFSETQ. CDR3 length: 17 residues. V trimming: 2 bases; J trimming: 0 bases; junction bases outside the gene matches: 2.

CDR3 in amino acids: CASSYPPGHQETQYF. The CDR3 nucleotides are TGTGCCAGCAGCTACCCTCCTGGACACCAAGAGACCCAGTACTTC. The J gene is TRBJ2-5, the V gene TRBV11-2, with unresolved D. Germline CDR1 is SGHAT and CDR2 is FQNNGV. The CDR3 loop spans 15 amino acids. The V gene lost 4 bases and the J gene lost 0 bases, with 12 bases spanning the gap.